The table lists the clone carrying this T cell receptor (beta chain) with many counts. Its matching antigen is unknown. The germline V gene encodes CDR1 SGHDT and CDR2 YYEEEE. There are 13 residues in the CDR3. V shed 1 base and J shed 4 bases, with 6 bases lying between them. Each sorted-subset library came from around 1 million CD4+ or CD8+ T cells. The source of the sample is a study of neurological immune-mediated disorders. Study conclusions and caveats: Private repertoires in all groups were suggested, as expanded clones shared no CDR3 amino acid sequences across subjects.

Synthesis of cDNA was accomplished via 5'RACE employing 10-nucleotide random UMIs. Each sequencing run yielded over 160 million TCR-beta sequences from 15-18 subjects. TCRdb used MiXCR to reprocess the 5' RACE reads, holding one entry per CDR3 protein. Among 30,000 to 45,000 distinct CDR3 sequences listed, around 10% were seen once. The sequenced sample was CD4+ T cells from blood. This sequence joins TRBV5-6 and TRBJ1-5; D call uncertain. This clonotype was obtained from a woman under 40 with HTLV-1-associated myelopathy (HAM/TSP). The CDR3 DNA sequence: TGTGCCAGCAGCTTGCCGGGAAATCAGCCCCAGCATTTT. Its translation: CASSLPGNQPQHF.